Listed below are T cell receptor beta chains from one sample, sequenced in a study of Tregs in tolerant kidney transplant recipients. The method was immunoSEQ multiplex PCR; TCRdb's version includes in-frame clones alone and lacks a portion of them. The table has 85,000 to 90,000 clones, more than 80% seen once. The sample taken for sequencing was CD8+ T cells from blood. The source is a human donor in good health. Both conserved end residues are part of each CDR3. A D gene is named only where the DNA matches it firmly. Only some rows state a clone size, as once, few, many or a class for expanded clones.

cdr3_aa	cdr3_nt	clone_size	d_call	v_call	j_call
CASSFALVGISNTEAFF	TGTGCCAGCAGCTTCGCTTTAGTGGGTATCTCGAACACTGAAGCTTTCTTT	few	-	TRBV13	TRBJ1-1
CASSYSADEQFF	TGTGCCAGCAGTTACTCGGCGGATGAGCAGTTCTTC	-	-	TRBV6-5	TRBJ2-1
CASSLREWENYEQYF	TGTGCCAGCAGCCTTCGGGAATGGGAGAACTACGAGCAGTACTTC	-	-	TRBV7-8	TRBJ2-7
CASSLDNYEQYF	TGTGCCAGCAGCTTGGACAACTACGAGCAGTACTTC	-	-	TRBV5-4	TRBJ2-7
CASSEVGMIYEQYF	TGTGCCAGCAGTGAGGTGGGAATGATCTACGAGCAGTACTTC	-	-	TRBV27	TRBJ2-7
CASSLRDRRSYEQYF	TGCGCCAGCAGCTTAAGGGACAGAAGGTCCTACGAGCAGTACTTC	-	TRBD1	TRBV5-1	TRBJ2-7
CASSERLAGDEQYF	TGTGCCAGCAGTGAACGGCTAGCGGGGGATGAGCAGTACTTC	-	TRBD2	TRBV2	TRBJ2-7
CASSLKGTGARSPLHF	TGTGCCAGCAGCTTAAAGGGGACAGGGGCTCGGTCACCCCTCCACTTT	-	TRBD1	TRBV7-9	TRBJ1-6
CASSYGLGAYEQYF	TGTGCCAGCAGTTACGGCCTAGGGGCCTACGAGCAGTACTTC	once	-	TRBV6-5	TRBJ2-7
CASSQDPSYEQYF	TGTGCCAGCAGCCAAGATCCCAGCTACGAGCAGTACTTC	-	-	TRBV14	TRBJ2-7